This TCR beta chain was documented in a study of CD8+ T cells in alopecia areata. As for this clone: Its specificity is not known.

Treatment described: oral pan-JAK inhibitor, 5-10 mg twice daily. Findings and limits, study-wide: Since there was just one nonresponder, nobody can yet say how baseline CD8+ expansion ties to response.

Extraction of RNA preceded its reverse transcription into cDNA, which served as the sequencing template. The data were produced by immunoSEQ multiplex PCR, yet TCRdb's version contains in-frame clones alone and is incomplete. The table records roughly 140,000 clones, 65% to 90% of them present only once. CDR1 and CDR2 from the germline V gene are SGHNT and YYREEE (reference sequence). The CDR3 runs 12 residues. Deletions cut 0 bases from V and 10 bases from J, with 8 bases between. The chain employs TRBV5-4 and TRBJ2-1; TRBD2 might be the D (5 bases). Sequencing used CD8+ T cells sorted from blood, obtained at week 4, from a patient treated with tofacitinib. The TCR was taken from a human donor with alopecia areata. CDR3 sequence (DNA): TGTGCCAGCAGCTTGGAAGGCGGGGAGCAGTTCTTC. This codes for CASSLEGGEQFF.